This record covers a single T cell receptor beta chain. In the source study's methods: From reference gene primer amplification, estimates of nucleated cell counts were derived. This table comes from immunoSEQ multiplex PCR, and its TCRdb copy is limited to in-frame clones, with some not included. V and J calls and clone size are copied from that table; D and trimming were computed from the DNA. The sample shows about 34,000 clones, roughly 74% of them seen only once. The sample comes from a study of blood T cell repertoires in COVID-19. At the level of the study: Sites in the United States, Italy and Spain provided acute and convalescent COVID-19 samples. PBMCs, B-cell-depleted T cells, or T cells were the source of the cDNA or gDNA that made up the material.

The CDR3 has 17 amino acids. CDR1 and CDR2 from the germline V gene are SGHTA and FQGNSA. With V trimmed by 4 bases and J by 9 bases, 11 bases remained unmatched. The chain recombines TRBV7-2 with TRBJ2-3; TRBD2 aligns across 15 bases. This receptor was identified in an elderly man with active or convalescent COVID-19. Sequenced input: peripheral blood. CDR3 bases: TGTGCCAGCAGCTCCCTCGGACTAGCGGGGGGGAAGGAAACGCAGTATTTT. Encoded protein: CASSSLGLAGGKETQYF.